The next 18 T cell receptor beta chains were all read from a single sample in a study of blood T cell repertoires in COVID-19. Produced via immunoSEQ multiplex PCR; TCRdb's table is partial and in-frame only. The sample lists 150,000 to 200,000 clones; approximately 85% were seen once. The sample was peripheral blood. These receptor sequences come from a human donor with active or convalescent COVID-19. The donor label of this sample is uncertain.

The CDR3 nucleotides read TGTGCCAGCAGTGAAACTGCCGGCCGGGATGAGCAGTTCTTC. It translates to CASSETAGRDEQFF. The rearrangement uses TRBV6-1 and TRBJ2-1; D is ambiguous. Trimming left V 2 bases short and J 8 bases short, with 13 bases between. Germline V lookup: CDR1 MNHNS, CDR2 SASEGT. The CDR3 covers 14 residues.

The rearrangement joins TRBV6-5 to TRBJ2-6; no definite D call. The germline CDR1 and CDR2 sequences are MNHEY and SVGAGI. Trimming stripped 2 bases from V and 3 bases from J, with 8 bases between. The length of the CDR3 is 15 residues. The CDR3 loop is CASSYGGRGANVLTF. DNA for the CDR3: TGTGCCAGCAGTTACGGTGGGCGTGGGGCCAACGTCCTGACTTTC.

V and J are TRBV5-5 and TRBJ2-3; 11 bases map to TRBD2. Germline-derived CDR1 and CDR2 are SGHKS and YYEKEE (reference sequence). The CDR3 consists of 18 residues. V was clipped by 5 bases and J by 2 bases; unmatched bases: 13. The CDR3, as DNA: TGTGCCAGCAGTTTTAGATACGGGACTAGCGGTAACACAGATACGCAGTATTTT. It codes for CASSFRYGTSGNTDTQYF.

The table lists this clone with a few counts. This chain links TRBV6-4 with TRBJ1-1, with D possibly TRBD1 on 6 matching bases. The CDR3 is 13 residues long. The germline V and J ends were trimmed by 3 bases and 5 bases, with 10 bases remaining between them. Germline CDR1 and CDR2: MRHNA and SNTAGT. CDR3 sequence: CASSEGRGTEAFF. CDR3 DNA: TGTGCCAGCAGTGAGGGCAGGGGAACTGAAGCTTTCTTT.

The J gene is TRBJ2-5, the V gene TRBV3-1 (or the pseudogene TRBV3-2); TRBD2 is a possible D gene (7 bases). The CDR3 spans 13 residues. The germline CDR1 and CDR2 sequences are LGHDT and YNNKEL (reference sequence). Between the trimmed V and J ends, which lost 8 bases and 6 bases, there was a span of 16 bases. The CDR3 reads CASQRGGAKTQYF. CDR3 in DNA: TGTGCCAGCCAGCGTGGGGGGGCGAAGACCCAGTACTTC.

This sequence joins TRBV24-1 and TRBJ2-1; 7 nucleotides align to TRBD1. With V trimmed by 1 base and J by 8 bases, 10 bases remained unmatched. Germline V gene lookup returns CDR1 KGHDR and CDR2 SFDVKD. The CDR3 runs to 16 residues. The CDR3: CATSDFTRTGSDEQFF. The DNA for the CDR3 is TGTGCCACCAGTGATTTTACGCGGACAGGTAGCGATGAGCAGTTCTTC.

The chain is built from TRBV21-1 and TRBJ2-7; the DNA was not compared with TRBD1, the D call given in the table. TRBV21-1 is given as a pseudogene. This CDR3 is 15 amino acids long. The DNA for the CDR3 is TGTGCCAGCAGCAAAGCACGGTCCAGGGCCTACGAGCAGTACTTC. Amino acid sequence: CASSKARSRAYEQYF.

This clone was recorded once. V gene TRBV6-2 or TRBV6-3 combines with J gene TRBJ2-7; TRBD1 agrees at 10 bases. The CDR3 spans 14 residues. Germline-derived CDR1 and CDR2 are MNHEY and SVGEGT. The junction had 4 bases not matched to a gene; V was cut back by 5 bases and J by 3 bases. The CDR3 spells CASSPWTGGYEQYF. The CDR3 DNA sequence: TGTGCCAGCAGTCCCTGGACAGGGGGCTACGAGCAGTACTTC.

This chain connects TRBV4-3 to TRBJ2-7, with 11 bases matching TRBD2. Germline V CDR1 and CDR2: LGHNA, YSLEER. The CDR3 covers 15 residues. Unmatched junction bases numbered 3, after V lost 4 bases and J lost 1 base. CDR3 sequence reads: CASSLLAGGSYEQYF. Written as DNA, the CDR3 is TGCGCCAGCAGCCTGCTAGCGGGGGGATCCTACGAGCAGTACTTC.

The chain combines TRBV7-3 with TRBJ2-1; D possibly corresponds to TRBD2 (5 bases). From germline, CDR1 is SGHTA and CDR2 FQGTGA. CDR3 size: 11 residues. The V end lost 5 bases, the J end lost 7 bases, and 6 bases lay between the germline ends. CDR3 bases: TGTGCCAGCAGCCCGGGGAATGAGCAGTTCTTC. Translation: CASSPGNEQFF.

This chain uses TRBV5-6 with TRBJ1-1, with a possible D match to TRBD1 (6 bases). This CDR3 region has 13 residues. Germline lookup yields CDR1 SGHDT and CDR2 YYEEEE. The V gene lost 2 bases and the J gene lost 3 bases, with 8 bases spanning the gap. The CDR3 sequence is CASSLQGYTEAFF. The CDR3 DNA follows: TGTGCCAGCAGCTTACAGGGATACACTGAAGCTTTCTTT.

CDR3 bases: TGTGCCACCCTCGACGAGACAGGGGCTTACACTGGCTACACCTTC. Amino acids: CATLDETGAYTGYTF. V usage is TRBV7-9 and J usage is TRBJ1-2; 8 bases agree with TRBD1. V lost 10 bases, J lost 7 bases, and 17 bases stayed unmatched. CDR3 length: 15 residues. CDR1 and CDR2 from the germline V gene are SEHNR and FQNEAQ (reference sequence).

The gene calls are TRBV6-5 and TRBJ2-7; 7 bases are shared with TRBD1. V was pared by 6 bases and J by 2 bases, with 7 bases of the junction left unmatched. The CDR3 loop spans 14 amino acids. Per the germline V gene, CDR1 is MNHEY and CDR2 is SVGAGI. CDR3 sequence reads: CASRPTGVPYEQYF. CDR3 nucleotide sequence: TGTGCCAGCAGACCCACAGGGGTTCCCTACGAGCAGTACTTC.

The V and J genes are TRBV5-1 and TRBJ2-3, with 15 bases fitting TRBD2. The CDR3 contains 16 residues. V shed 5 bases, J shed 5 bases, and the junction held 6 bases outside the gene matches. Germline assignment: CDR1 SGHRS and CDR2 YFSETQ. The CDR3 DNA reads as TGCGCCAGCAGTCCCGGGACTAGCGGGGGGTTAGATACGCAGTATTTT. Its protein product is CASSPGTSGGLDTQYF.

On this clone itself: This sample also contains other DNA sequences that code for the same CDR3. The CDR3 sequence: CASSYPQGSTEAFF. The CDR3 DNA sequence: TGTGCCAGCAGTTACCCTCAGGGAAGCACTGAAGCTTTCTTT. The chain recombines TRBV6-2 or TRBV6-3 with TRBJ1-1; TRBD1 is a possible D gene (5 bases). Germline V gene sequence: CDR1 MNHEY, CDR2 SVGEGT. The CDR3 has 14 residues. V gave up 2 bases and J gave up 4 bases, with 11 bases separating them.

This clone was detected a few times. The junction and the germline gene differ at one end; a read error may be behind it. The J gene is TRBJ1-1, the V gene TRBV7-2; D uncertain. The CDR3 is 13 residues long. From germline, CDR1 is SGHTA and CDR2 FQGNSA. CDR3 DNA: TGTGCCAGCAGCACCTTCACCGGTTCCCTTTACCTCTTT. Its protein product is CASSTFTGSLYLF.

J is TRBJ2-7 and V is TRBV5-4, with 7 bases aligning to TRBD1. The germline gives CDR1 SGHNT, CDR2 YYREEE (reference sequence). This CDR3 has 16 residues. With V trimmed by 4 bases and J by 2 bases, 12 bases remained unmatched. The CDR3 DNA reads TGTGCCAGCAGCCAACCTGGGGCGCAGGGGGCCTACGAGCAGTACTTC. Its protein is CASSQPGAQGAYEQYF.

The V and J genes are TRBV5-1 and TRBJ2-7, with TRBD2 as a possible D gene (6 bases). V was pared by 2 bases and J by 7 bases, with 16 bases between. The CDR3 runs to 14 residues. CDR1 and CDR2 (germline): SGHRS, YFSETQ. The CDR3 here is CASSFLEYRGEQYF. CDR3 in DNA: TGCGCCAGCAGCTTCCTCGAGTATCGGGGGGAGCAGTACTTC. The full variable domain, rest sourced from reference TRBV5-1 and TRBJ2-7, is KAGVTQTPRYLIKTRGQQVTLSCSPISGHRSVSWYQQTPGQGLQFLFEYFSETQRNKGNFPGRFSGRQFSNSRSEMNVSTLELGDSALYLCASSFLEYRGEQYFGPGTRLTVT.